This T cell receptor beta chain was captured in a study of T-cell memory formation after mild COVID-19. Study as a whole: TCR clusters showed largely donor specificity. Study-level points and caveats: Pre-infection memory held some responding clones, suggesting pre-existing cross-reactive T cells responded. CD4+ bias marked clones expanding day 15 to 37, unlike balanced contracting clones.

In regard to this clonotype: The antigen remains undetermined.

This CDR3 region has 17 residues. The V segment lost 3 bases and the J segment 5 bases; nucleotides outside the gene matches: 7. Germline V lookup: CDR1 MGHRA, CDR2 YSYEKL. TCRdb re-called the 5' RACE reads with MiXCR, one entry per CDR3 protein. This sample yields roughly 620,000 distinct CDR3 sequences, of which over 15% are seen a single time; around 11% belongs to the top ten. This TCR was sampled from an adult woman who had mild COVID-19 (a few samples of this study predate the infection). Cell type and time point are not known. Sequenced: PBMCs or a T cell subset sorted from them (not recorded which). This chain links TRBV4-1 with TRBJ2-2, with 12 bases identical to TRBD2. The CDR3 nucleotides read TGCGCCAGCAGCCAGATAACTAGCGGGGGGCGGACCGGGGAGCTGTTTTTT. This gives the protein CASSQITSGGRTGELFF.